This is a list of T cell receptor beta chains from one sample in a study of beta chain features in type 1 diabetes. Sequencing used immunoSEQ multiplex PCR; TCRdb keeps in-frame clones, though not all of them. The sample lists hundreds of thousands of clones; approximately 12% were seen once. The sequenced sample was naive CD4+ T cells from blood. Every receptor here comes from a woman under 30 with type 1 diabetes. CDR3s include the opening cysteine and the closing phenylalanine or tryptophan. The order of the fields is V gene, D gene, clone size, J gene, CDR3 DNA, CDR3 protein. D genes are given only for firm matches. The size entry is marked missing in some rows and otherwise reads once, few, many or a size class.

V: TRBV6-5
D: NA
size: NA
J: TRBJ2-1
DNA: TGTGCCAGCAGACCCCCGAGGCAGCTTTACAATGAGCAGTTCTTC
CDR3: CASRPPRQLYNEQFF

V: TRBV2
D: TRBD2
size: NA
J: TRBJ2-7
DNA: TGTGCCAGCAGTTCCGACCGGACTAGGTTCTACGAGCAGTACTTC
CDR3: CASSSDRTRFYEQYF

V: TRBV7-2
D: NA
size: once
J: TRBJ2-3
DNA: TGTGCCAGCAGCTTAGCGGTCGGGGTGGCAGATACGCAGTATTTT
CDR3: CASSLAVGVADTQYF

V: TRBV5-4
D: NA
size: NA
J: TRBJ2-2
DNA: TGTGCCAGCAGCGCACGATTCGGGAGCTCGGCCGGGGAGCTGTTTTTT
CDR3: CASSARFGSSAGELFF

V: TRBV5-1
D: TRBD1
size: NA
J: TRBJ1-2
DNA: TGCGCCAGCAGCTCCGGACAGGGAGAAGGCTACACCTTC
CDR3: CASSSGQGEGYTF

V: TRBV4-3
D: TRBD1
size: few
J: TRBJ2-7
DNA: TGCGCCAGCAGCCAAGGGACAGGGGTTTCGAGCGAGCAGTACTTC
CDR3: CASSQGTGVSSEQYF

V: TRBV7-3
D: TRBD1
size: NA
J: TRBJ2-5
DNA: TGTGCCAGCAGCTTTTCCGGGACAGGGGGCCGGGAGACCCAGTACTTC
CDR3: CASSFSGTGGRETQYF

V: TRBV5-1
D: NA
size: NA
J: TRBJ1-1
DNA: TGCGCCAGCAGCCGGGTCCGGACAAAATCAGCTGAAGCTTTCTTT
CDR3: CASSRVRTKSAEAFF

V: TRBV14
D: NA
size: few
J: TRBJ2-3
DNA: TGTGCCAGCAGCCAAGGGGCCTCTGGGGATACGCAGTATTTT
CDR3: CASSQGASGDTQYF

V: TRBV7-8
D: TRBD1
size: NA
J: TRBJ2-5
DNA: TGTGCCAGCAGCTTGTACGGGACAGGAGGACAAGAGACCCAGTACTTC
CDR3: CASSLYGTGGQETQYF

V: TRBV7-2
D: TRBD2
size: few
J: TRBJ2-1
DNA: TGTGCCAGCAGCTCGGCGGGGGGGGGCGGAGGTGAGCAGTTCTTC
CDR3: CASSSAGGGGGEQFF

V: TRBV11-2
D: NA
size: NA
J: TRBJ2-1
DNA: TGTGCCAGCAGCTTAGCTCGGGGGTCCTACAATGAGCAGTTCTTC
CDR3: CASSLARGSYNEQFF

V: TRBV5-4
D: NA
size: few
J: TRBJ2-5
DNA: TGTGCCAGCAGCTTGCAGGAGGGGCAAGAGACCCAGTACTTC
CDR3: CASSLQEGQETQYF

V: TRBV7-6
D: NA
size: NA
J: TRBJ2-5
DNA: TGTGCCAGCAGCTGGACTCCGCAAGAGACCCAGTACTTC
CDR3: CASSWTPQETQYF

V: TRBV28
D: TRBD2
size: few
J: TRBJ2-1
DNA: TGTGCCAGTGATAGCGGGGGGGATGAGCAGTTCTTC
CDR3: CASDSGGDEQFF

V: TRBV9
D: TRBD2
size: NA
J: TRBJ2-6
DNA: TGTGCCAGCAGCCAGGGAGGGACCTCTGGGGCCAACGTCCTGACTTTC
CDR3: CASSQGGTSGANVLTF

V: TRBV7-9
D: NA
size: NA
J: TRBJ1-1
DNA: TGTGCCAGCAGCTTAGCGGGGCCCACTGAAGCTTTCTTT
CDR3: CASSLAGPTEAFF

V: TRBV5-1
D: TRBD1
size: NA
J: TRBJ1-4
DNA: TGCGCCAGCAGCTTGGGACAGGGATCCCATATCGAAAAACTGTTTTTT
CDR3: CASSLGQGSHIEKLFF

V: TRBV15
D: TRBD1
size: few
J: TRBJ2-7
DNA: TGTGCCACCAGCAGGGACAGGGGGCCGTACGAGCAGTACTTC
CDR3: CATSRDRGPYEQYF

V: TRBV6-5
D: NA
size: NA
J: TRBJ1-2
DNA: TGTGCCAGCAGACCGGACAGTAACTATGGCTACACCTTC
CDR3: CASRPDSNYGYTF

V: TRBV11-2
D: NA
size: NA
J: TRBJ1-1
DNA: TGTGCCAGCAGCTTAACCCGGGGACTTGAAGCTTTCTTT
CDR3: CASSLTRGLEAFF

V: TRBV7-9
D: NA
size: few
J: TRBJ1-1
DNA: TGTGCCAGCAGCTTAGTGGGCAGGGAACCCACTGAAGCTTTCTTT
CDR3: CASSLVGREPTEAFF

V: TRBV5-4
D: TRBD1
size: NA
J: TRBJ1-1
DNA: TGTGCCAGCAGCTTGGGGACAGGACCGAACACTGAAGCTTTCTTT
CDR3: CASSLGTGPNTEAFF

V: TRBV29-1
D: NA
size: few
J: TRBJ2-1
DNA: TGCAGCGTTGCACAGGGCTATGAGCAGTTCTTC
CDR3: CSVAQGYEQFF

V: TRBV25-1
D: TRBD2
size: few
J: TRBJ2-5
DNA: TGTGCCAGCAGTTCGCTAGCGGGCAACCAAGAGACCCAGTACTTC
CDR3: CASSSLAGNQETQYF

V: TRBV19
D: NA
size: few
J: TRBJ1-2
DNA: TGTGCCAGTAGTCTGGCGGCAGGGAAGGCGGACTATGGCTACACCTTC
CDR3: CASSLAAGKADYGYTF

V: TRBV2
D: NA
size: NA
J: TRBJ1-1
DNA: TGTGCCAGCAGCCTCAGAATCGAAGCTTTCTTT
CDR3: CASSLRIEAFF

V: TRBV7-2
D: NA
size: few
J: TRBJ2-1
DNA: TGTGCCAGCAGCCCCGGGGGAAAGCGGAGGTACAATGAGCAGTTCTTC
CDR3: CASSPGGKRRYNEQFF

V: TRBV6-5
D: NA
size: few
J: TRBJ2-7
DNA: TGTGCCAGCAGTTACACTAGCCTAGGCTACGAGCAGTACTTC
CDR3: CASSYTSLGYEQYF

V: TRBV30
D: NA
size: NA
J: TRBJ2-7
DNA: TGTGCCTGGAGTCCACGCGGCGAGCAGTACTTC
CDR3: CAWSPRGEQYF

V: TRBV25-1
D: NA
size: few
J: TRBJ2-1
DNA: TGTGCCAGCAGTGCCCGAGGTGAGCAGTTCTTC
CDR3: CASSARGEQFF

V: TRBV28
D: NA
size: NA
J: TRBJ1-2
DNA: TGTGCCAGCAGTTTGCCAGGGCCTAACTATGGCTACACCTTC
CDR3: CASSLPGPNYGYTF

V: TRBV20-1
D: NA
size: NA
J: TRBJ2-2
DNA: TGCAGTGCCTCCTACACCGGGGAGCTGTTTTTT
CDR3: CSASYTGELFF

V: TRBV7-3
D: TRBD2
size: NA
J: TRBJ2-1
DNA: TGTGCCAGCTCCAGGACTAGCGGGACCGTTACAAATGAGCAGTTCTTC
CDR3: CASSRTSGTVTNEQFF

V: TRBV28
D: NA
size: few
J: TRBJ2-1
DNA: TGTGCCAGCAGTTTATCTCCCTGGGATCTCACGGGGTCGATCTACAATGAGCAGTTCTTC
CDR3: CASSLSPWDLTGSIYNEQFF

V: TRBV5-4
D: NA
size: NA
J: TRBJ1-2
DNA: TGTGCCAGCAGCTTGGAAGGAGCTGGCTACACCTTC
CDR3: CASSLEGAGYTF

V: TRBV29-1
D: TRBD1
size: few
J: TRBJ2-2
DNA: TGCAGCGTTGGACCCCCGGACAGGGCGGCCGGGGAGCTGTTTTTT
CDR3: CSVGPPDRAAGELFF

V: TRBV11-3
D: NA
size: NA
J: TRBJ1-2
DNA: TGTGCCAGCAGCCGCAGGGGCGCGAACTATGGCTACACCTTC
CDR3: CASSRRGANYGYTF

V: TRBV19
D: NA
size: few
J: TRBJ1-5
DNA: TGTGCCAGTAGGGCGGGGTATCAGCCCCAGCATTTT
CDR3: CASRAGYQPQHF

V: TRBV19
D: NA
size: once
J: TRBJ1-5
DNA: TGTGCCAGTAGTATTTTCGGAACCCCCTCGGGGCAGCCCCAGCATTTT
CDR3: CASSIFGTPSGQPQHF

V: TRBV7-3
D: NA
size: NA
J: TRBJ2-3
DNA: TGTGCCAGCAGCTTAAGTCAGGGGGATACGCAGTATTTT
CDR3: CASSLSQGDTQYF

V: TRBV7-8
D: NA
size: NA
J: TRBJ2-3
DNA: TGTGCCAGCAGCCCTCGGCGGATTAGCACAGATACGCAGTATTTT
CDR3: CASSPRRISTDTQYF

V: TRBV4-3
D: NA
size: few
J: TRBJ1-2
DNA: TGCGCCAGCAGCCAAGATGGGGCGCGGAACTATGGCTACACCTTC
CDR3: CASSQDGARNYGYTF

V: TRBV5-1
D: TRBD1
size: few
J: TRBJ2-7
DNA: TGCGCCAGCAGCTTGGGACAGGGGACGGAGGAGCAGTACTTC
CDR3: CASSLGQGTEEQYF

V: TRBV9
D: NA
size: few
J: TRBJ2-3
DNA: TGTGCCAGCAGCGTAGCGGTTAGAACAGATACGCAGTATTTT
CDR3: CASSVAVRTDTQYF

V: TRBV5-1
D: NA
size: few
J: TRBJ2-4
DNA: TGCGCCAGCAGCTCATCAACCGGGGGATTCATTCAGTACTTC
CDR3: CASSSSTGGFIQYF

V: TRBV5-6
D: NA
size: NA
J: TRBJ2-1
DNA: TGTGCCAGCAGTTTCGGGAGCTCCTACAATGAGCAGTTCTTC
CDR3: CASSFGSSYNEQFF

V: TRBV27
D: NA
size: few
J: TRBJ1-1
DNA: TGTGCCAGCAGTTTAACAGGGTCGGCAGCTTTCTTT
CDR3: CASSLTGSAAFF

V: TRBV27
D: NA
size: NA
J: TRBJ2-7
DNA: TGTGCCAGCAGTGACTACTACGAGCAGTACTTC
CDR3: CASSDYYEQYF

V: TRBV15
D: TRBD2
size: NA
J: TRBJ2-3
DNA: TGTGCCACCAGCAGAGCGGGGGGGGCAGATACGCAGTATTTT
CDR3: CATSRAGGADTQYF

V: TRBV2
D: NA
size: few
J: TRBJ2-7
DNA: TGTGCCAGCAAGGGGGCTAGCGGGTCCTACGAGCAGTACTTC
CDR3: CASKGASGSYEQYF

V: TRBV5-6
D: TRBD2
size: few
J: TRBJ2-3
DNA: TGTGCCAGCAGCTTGGCCACAGCGGGGGGGGCGCAGTATTTT
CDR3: CASSLATAGGAQYF

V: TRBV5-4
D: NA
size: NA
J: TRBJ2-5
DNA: TGTGCCAGCACCTCGGGAAAAACGGAAGAGACCCAGTACTTC
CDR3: CASTSGKTEETQYF

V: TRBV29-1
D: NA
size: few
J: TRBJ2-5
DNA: TGCAGCGCGGGGGGAGGGGGAGGTGAGACCCAGTACTTC
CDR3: CSAGGGGGETQYF

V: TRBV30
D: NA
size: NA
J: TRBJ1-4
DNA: TGTGCCTGGAGTGTTTTTTACCTACCGAAACTGTTTTTT
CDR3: CAWSVFYLPKLFF

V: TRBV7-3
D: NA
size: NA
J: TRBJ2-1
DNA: TGTGCCAGCAGCTCTATCCCGGGAAAAGACAATGAGCAGTTCTTC
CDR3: CASSSIPGKDNEQFF

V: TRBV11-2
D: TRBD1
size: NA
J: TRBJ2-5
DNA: TGTGCCAGCAGCCGGGGACAGTACCAAGAGACCCAGTACTTC
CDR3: CASSRGQYQETQYF

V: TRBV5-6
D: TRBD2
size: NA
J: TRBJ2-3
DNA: TGTGCCAGCAGCTTGGGCGGGGGTACCGTACCAGATACGCAGTATTTT
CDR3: CASSLGGGTVPDTQYF

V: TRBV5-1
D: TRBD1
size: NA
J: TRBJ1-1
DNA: TGCGCCAGCAGCCTAAGACAGGGGTCGACTGAAGCTTTCTTT
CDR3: CASSLRQGSTEAFF

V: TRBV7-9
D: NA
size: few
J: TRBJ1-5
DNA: TGTGCCAGCAGCTTAGGGGACACGCGGGCTCCTCAGCCCCAGCATTTT
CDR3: CASSLGDTRAPQPQHF